This TCR beta chain came from a study of blood T cell repertoires in COVID-19. In the original processing: Cell counts per sample came from amplifying reference gene primers. The method was immunoSEQ multiplex PCR; TCRdb's version includes in-frame clones alone and lacks a portion of them. The V and J calls and the clone size are those of that table, but D and trimming were determined from the DNA. The data contain a few hundred thousand clones, 70% to 90% of them singletons. Those who participated ranged in age from roughly 18 to 90 years and resided in about two dozen US areas. Allocation to cohorts depended on clinical history reported by the participants. V shed 3 bases and J shed 0 bases, with 14 bases lying between them. Germline values: CDR1 MDHEN, CDR2 SYDVKM. This CDR3 spans 16 amino acids.

The J gene is TRBJ1-1, the V gene TRBV28; D unclear. This clonotype originated in a woman aged 50 to 65 who had recovered from COVID-19. Specimen: PBMCs or T cells enriched from blood (not recorded which). DNA for the CDR3: TGTGCCAGCAGTTTCCGTCCGGGGATCATGAACACTGAAGCTTTCTTT. This sequence encodes CASSFRPGIMNTEAFF.